The entry below gives a single T cell receptor beta chain sequence along with its context. The data were obtained in a study of blood T cell repertoires in COVID-19. At the level of the study: Both acute and convalescent COVID-19 samples were obtained from the United States, Italy and Spain. The cDNA or gDNA used as material had been derived from T cells, B-cell-depleted T cells, or PBMCs.

From germline, CDR1 is MNHEY and CDR2 SVGEGT. The CDR3 contains 16 residues. Trimming removed 5 bases from V and 13 bases from J; junction bases left unmatched: 12. Original handling: Reference gene primer amplification in the assay estimated nucleated cell counts. Generated by immunoSEQ multiplex PCR, the TCRdb table keeps only in-frame clones and is missing some. For V, J and clone size, that table is used; D and trimming come from the DNA. The sample yields about 150,000 clones, approximately 91% seen once. This clonotype originated in a human donor in a cohort sampled during active COVID-19. The gene calls are TRBV6-2 or TRBV6-3 and TRBJ2-1; the match to TRBD2 covers 15 bases. Sequencing was done on a sample of peripheral blood. CDR3 in DNA: TGTGCCAGCAGTCCATCCGGACTAGCGGGGGGGCAGGAACAGTTCTTC. As protein: CASSPSGLAGGQEQFF.